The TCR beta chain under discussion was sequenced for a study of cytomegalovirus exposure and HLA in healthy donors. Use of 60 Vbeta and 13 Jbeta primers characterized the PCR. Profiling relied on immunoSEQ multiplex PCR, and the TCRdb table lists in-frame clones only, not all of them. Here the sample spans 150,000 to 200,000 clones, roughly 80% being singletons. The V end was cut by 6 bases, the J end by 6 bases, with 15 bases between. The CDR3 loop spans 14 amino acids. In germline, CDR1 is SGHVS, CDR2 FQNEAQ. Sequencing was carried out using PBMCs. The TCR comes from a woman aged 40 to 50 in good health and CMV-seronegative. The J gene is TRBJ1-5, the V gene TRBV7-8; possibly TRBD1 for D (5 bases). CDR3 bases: TGTGCCAGCAGAGGGACTCCGCAGGGTCAGCCCCAGCATTTT. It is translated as CASRGTPQGQPQHF.